The 17 T cell receptor beta chains presented below share a single source sample, sequenced in a study of cytomegalovirus exposure and HLA in healthy donors. The PCR was carried out with 60 Vbeta primers and 13 Jbeta primers. The table came from immunoSEQ multiplex PCR; TCRdb's copy has only in-frame clones and leaves some out. The data hold about 160,000 clones, with around 88% observed a single time. Source material: PBMCs. The receptor set was obtained from a woman between 25 and 40 years old in good health and CMV-seronegative.

The chain couples TRBV5-1 to TRBJ1-1; a weak D match, TRBD1 (6 bases). V was cut by 4 bases and J by 3 bases, with 13 bases left in between. CDR3 length equals 14 residues. The germline gives CDR1 SGHRS, CDR2 YFSETQ. The CDR3 here is CASSLAGVDTEAFF. For the CDR3, the DNA is TGCGCCAGCAGCCTGGCAGGGGTTGACACTGAAGCTTTCTTT.

The chain combines TRBV6-6 with TRBJ1-2; 7 bases are shared with TRBD1. CDR3 length: 13 amino acids. Germline CDR1 and CDR2: MNHNY and SVGAGI (reference sequence). J was trimmed by 4 bases and V by 7 bases; bases with no gene match: 6. Here the CDR3 DNA reads TGTGCCAGCACCTCGACAGGGATCTATGGCTACACCTTC. It codes for CASTSTGIYGYTF.

The chain links TRBV27 to TRBJ1-5; 8 positions agree with TRBD1. V dropped 5 bases and J dropped 5; count of bases not matched to a gene: 5. This CDR3 region has 14 residues. CDR1 is MNHEY and CDR2 is SMNVEV in the germline V gene (reference sequence). The CDR3 loop reads CASSRGQVDQPQHF. CDR3 nucleotides: TGTGCCAGCAGTCGGGGACAGGTTGATCAGCCCCAGCATTTT.

The chain couples TRBV7-3 to TRBJ2-7; D remains ambiguous. Per the germline V gene, CDR1 is SGHTA and CDR2 is FQGTGA. The CDR3 is made up of 13 amino acids. The V gene lost 2 bases and the J gene lost 7 bases, with 12 bases spanning the gap. CDR3 nucleotide sequence: TGTGCCAGCAGCTTATGGGCCGATAGGGAGCAGTACTTC. It specifies CASSLWADREQYF.

The chain is built from TRBV4-3 and TRBJ2-5; TRBD2 aligns across 10 bases. CDR1 is LGHNA and CDR2 is YSLEER in the germline V gene. V lost 0 bases to trimming and J lost 12 bases; unmatched junction nucleotides: 13. The CDR3 runs to 16 residues. The CDR3 DNA is TGCGCCAGCAGCCAAGATCTGTTAGCGGGGGGTGTTCCAAAGTACTTC. Amino acids: CASSQDLLAGGVPKYF.

The rearrangement joins TRBV28 to TRBJ1-3; 7 nucleotides match TRBD1. Trimming took 5 bases from V and 2 from J; bases not matched to a gene: 12. This CDR3 has 17 residues. Per the germline V gene, CDR1 is MDHEN and CDR2 is SYDVKM. The CDR3 reads CASSPTATGDAGNTIYF. The CDR3 DNA sequence: TGTGCCAGCAGTCCGACGGCTACAGGGGACGCTGGAAACACCATATATTTT.

A word on this clone: Other DNA sequences within the sample encode an identical CDR3. The chain joins TRBV9 to TRBJ1-1, with D possibly being TRBD1 (6 bases). The CDR3 runs 14 residues. Germline V gene lookup returns CDR1 SGDLS and CDR2 YYNGEE. V shed 1 base and J shed 3 bases, with 10 bases lying between them. CDR3 region: CASSVTGWDTEAFF. CDR3 nucleotides: TGTGCCAGCAGCGTAACAGGGTGGGACACTGAAGCTTTCTTT.

V is TRBV27 and J is TRBJ1-5, with TRBD1 matching 7 bases. CDR3 length: 13 amino acids. Losses at the gene ends were 10 bases for V and 7 bases for J; bases not matched to a gene: 10. Germline loops: CDR1 MNHEY, CDR2 SMNVEV (reference sequence). The CDR3 region is CAIQGGKGQPQHF. The CDR3, as DNA: TGTGCCATCCAGGGGGGCAAGGGGCAGCCCCAGCATTTT.

This rearrangement joins TRBV7-2 to TRBJ2-5; 10 bases map to TRBD1. This CDR3 comprises 14 residues. The germline CDR1 and CDR2 sequences are SGHTA and FQGNSA. V gave up 5 bases and J gave up 2 bases; unmatched junction bases: 2. The CDR3 region has the DNA TGTGCCAGCAGCGCGGACAGGGGGCAAGAGACCCAGTACTTC. Translated: CASSADRGQETQYF.

This sequence joins TRBV18 and TRBJ1-2; TRBD1 agrees at 7 bases. Germline lookup yields CDR1 KGHSH and CDR2 LQKENI. The CDR3 is 18 amino acids. V was clipped by 3 bases and J by 2 bases; unmatched bases: 15. DNA of the CDR3: TGTGCCAGCTCACCCTCTTTACAGGGGAAGGGAACGAACTATGGCTACACCTTC. It yields the protein CASSPSLQGKGTNYGYTF.

The CDR3 region is CASSGLNSDTQYF. Written as DNA, the CDR3 is TGTGCCAGCAGTGGACTCAACTCGGATACGCAGTATTTT. The genes are TRBV28 and TRBJ2-3; the D gene is possibly TRBD2 (5 bases). The CDR3 is 13 residues long. The V gene lost 5 bases and the J gene lost 6 bases, with 12 bases spanning the gap. CDR1 MDHEN and CDR2 SYDVKM come from the germline V gene. Together with reference TRBV28 and TRBJ2-3, the CDR3 gives the full variable domain: DVKVTQSSRYLVKRTGEKVFLECVQDMDHENMFWYRQDPGLGLRLIYFSYDVKMKEKGDIPEGYSVSREKKERFSLILESASTNQTSMYLCASSGLNSDTQYFGPGTRLTVL.

The chain recombines TRBV9 with TRBJ2-3; the D gene is possibly TRBD1 (6 bases). Germline V gene sequence: CDR1 SGDLS, CDR2 YYNGEE. Trimming removed 0 bases at V and 4 bases at J, with 9 bases between. The CDR3 is made up of 14 amino acids. CDR3 protein: CASSVGGRPDTQYF. The CDR3 coding sequence is TGTGCCAGCAGCGTAGGGGGGCGGCCAGATACGCAGTATTTT.

The rearrangement uses TRBV28 and TRBJ1-5; 8 nucleotides agree with TRBD1. The CDR3 consists of 14 residues. V dropped 5 bases and J dropped 9; count of bases not matched to a gene: 9. The germline gives CDR1 MDHEN, CDR2 SYDVKM. CDR3 loop: CASSARTGIRPQHF. CDR3 in DNA: TGTGCCAGCAGTGCTCGGACAGGGATTCGGCCCCAGCATTTT.

The chain joins TRBV7-2 to TRBJ1-4, with TRBD1 as a possible D gene (5 bases). This CDR3 region has 14 residues. Germline V gene data show CDR1 as SGHTA and CDR2 as FQGNSA. Trimming pared 1 base from V and 7 bases from J, leaving 10 bases between. The chain's CDR3 is CASSLVQGGEKLFF. The CDR3 DNA is TGTGCCAGCAGCTTAGTCCAGGGAGGTGAAAAACTGTTTTTT.

The CDR3 protein is CASSLPPGLHGYTF. The CDR3 region has the DNA TGTGCCAGCAGCTTACCCCCAGGGTTGCATGGCTACACCTTC. The chain links TRBV7-9 to TRBJ1-2; weak D call: TRBD1 (5 bases). CDR1 is SEHNR and CDR2 is FQNEAQ in the germline V gene (reference sequence). The ends were cut back, 2 bases at V and 6 bases at J, with 13 bases in the middle. This CDR3 comprises 14 residues.

V gene TRBV5-1 combines with J gene TRBJ1-1, with 8 nucleotides matching TRBD1. The CDR3 has 13 residues. The germline gives CDR1 SGHRS, CDR2 YFSETQ. Trimming took 8 bases from V and 1 from J; bases not matched to a gene: 4. DNA for the CDR3: TGCGCCAGTACCGACAGGGGGAACACTGAAGCTTTCTTT. It encodes CASTDRGNTEAFF.

This clone was picked up one time. The chain joins TRBV7-9 to TRBJ2-3; the match to TRBD2 covers 8 bases. Germline CDR1 reads SEHNR; CDR2 reads FQNEAQ (reference sequence). The ends lost 3 bases at V and 2 bases at J; junction bases unmatched: 4. The CDR3 is 15 amino acids. The DNA for the CDR3 is TGTGCCAGCAGCTTCACCGGGGGGGCCACAGATACGCAGTATTTT. This encodes CASSFTGGATDTQYF.